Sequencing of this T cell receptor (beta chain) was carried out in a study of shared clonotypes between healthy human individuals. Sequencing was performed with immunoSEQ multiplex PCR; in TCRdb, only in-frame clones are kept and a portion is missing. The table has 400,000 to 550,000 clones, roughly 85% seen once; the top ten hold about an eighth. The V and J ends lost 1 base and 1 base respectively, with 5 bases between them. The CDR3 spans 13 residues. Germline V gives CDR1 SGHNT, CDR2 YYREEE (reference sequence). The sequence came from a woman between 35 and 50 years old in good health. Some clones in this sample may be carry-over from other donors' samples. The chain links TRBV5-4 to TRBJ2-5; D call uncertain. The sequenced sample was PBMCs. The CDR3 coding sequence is TGTGCCAGCAGCTTGACTCGCCAAGAGACCCAGTACTTC. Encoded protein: CASSLTRQETQYF.